Below are 29 T cell receptor beta chains sequenced from a single sample in a study of T cell responses to AZD1222 COVID-19 vaccine. Profiled with immunoSEQ multiplex PCR; TCRdb holds only in-frame clones, not every one. Counted here are about 110,000 clones, around 85% occurring once; the ten biggest clones make up approximately 5%. The sample consisted of peripheral blood, taken on day 0 of AZD1222 vaccination. These receptors were collected from an adult in good health.

The chain has TRBV5-4 and TRBJ2-7, with 12 bases identical to TRBD2. J was trimmed by 7 bases and V by 4 bases; bases with no gene match: 6. Germline V gene sequence: CDR1 SGHNT, CDR2 YYREEE (reference sequence). The CDR3 sequence is 14 residues long. The CDR3 protein is CASSQLAGGREQYF. For the CDR3, the DNA is TGTGCCAGCAGCCAACTAGCGGGAGGACGGGAGCAGTACTTC.

This chain uses TRBV7-2 with TRBJ2-2, with D maybe TRBD2 (6 bases). The CDR3 runs 16 residues. Germline assignment: CDR1 SGHTA and CDR2 FQGNSA. The V gene lost 1 base and the J gene lost 3 bases, with 12 bases spanning the gap. The CDR3: CASSLEPGADTGELFF. CDR3 sequence (DNA): TGTGCCAGCAGCTTAGAACCGGGAGCAGACACCGGGGAGCTGTTTTTT. Supplemented by reference TRBV7-2 and TRBJ2-2, the full variable domain reads GAGVSQSPSNKVTEKGKDVELRCDPISGHTALYWYRQSLGQGLEFLIYFQGNSAPDKSGLPSDRFSAERTGGSVSTLTIQRTQQEDSAVYLCASSLEPGADTGELFFGEGSRLTVL.

The gene calls are TRBV6-5 and TRBJ2-1, with 9 bases that match TRBD2. The CDR3 is 16 amino acids. The V gene's germline CDR1 is MNHEY and CDR2 SVGAGI. The junction had 4 bases not matched to a gene; V was cut back by 0 bases and J by 4 bases. CDR3 nucleotides: TGTGCCAGCAGTTACTCCGAGACTAGCGGTTACAATGAGCAGTTCTTC. It specifies CASSYSETSGYNEQFF.

The chain joins TRBV28 to TRBJ1-1, with TRBD1 as a possible D gene (5 bases). V lost 8 bases and J lost 1, with 5 bases in between. This CDR3 has 11 amino acids. Germline values: CDR1 MDHEN, CDR2 SYDVKM. The CDR3 nucleotides read TGTGCCAGCCAGGGGAACACTGAAGCTTTCTTT. The encoded protein is CASQGNTEAFF.

This rearrangement joins TRBV2 to TRBJ1-6; D not resolved. The CDR3 covers 12 residues. Germline CDR1 and CDR2: SNHLY and FYNNEI. The V end lost 3 bases, the J end lost 11 bases, and 8 bases lay between the germline ends. In nucleotides, the CDR3 is TGTGCCAGCAGTGACCAGGCAGCACCCCTCCACTTT. This codes for CASSDQAAPLHF.

This clone was picked up a small number of times. CDR3 sequence reads: CASKMDKSGNQPQHF. CDR3 DNA sequence: TGTGCCAGTAAGATGGACAAGTCGGGCAATCAGCCCCAGCATTTT. The V and J genes are TRBV19 and TRBJ1-5; TRBD1 is a possible D gene (5 bases). The V end was cut by 7 bases, the J end by 2 bases, with 15 bases between. Germline CDR1 is LNHDA and CDR2 is SQIVND (reference sequence). This CDR3 comprises 15 residues. The whole variable domain, filled in from reference TRBV19 and TRBJ1-5, reads DGGITQSPKYLFRKEGQNVTLSCEQNLNHDAMYWYRQDPGQGLRLIYYSQIVNDFQKGDIAEGYSVSREKKESFPLTVTSAQKNPTAFYLCASKMDKSGNQPQHFGDGTRLSIL.

The J gene is TRBJ1-1, the V gene TRBV18, with D hard to call. The ends were cut back, 3 bases at V and 0 bases at J, with 11 bases in the middle. Germline CDR1 KGHSH, CDR2 LQKENI. The CDR3 has 15 amino acids. The CDR3 DNA sequence: TGTGCCAGCTCACCTTGGACCCAAGTGAACACTGAAGCTTTCTTT. It yields the protein CASSPWTQVNTEAFF.

The chain links TRBV7-2 to TRBJ2-1; no clear D gene. Germline V lookup: CDR1 SGHTA, CDR2 FQGNSA. The CDR3 sequence is 13 residues long. Trimming shortened V by 5 bases and J by 9 bases, and 14 bases separated the two germline ends. This chain's CDR3 is CASSPQVLAEQFF. CDR3 DNA sequence: TGTGCCAGCAGCCCTCAGGTCCTGGCTGAGCAGTTCTTC.

This chain uses TRBV28 with TRBJ2-1; TRBD1 aligns across 10 bases. The CDR3 has 15 residues. Trimming at V came to 6 bases and at J to 5 bases, leaving 7 bases not matched to a gene. Germline V CDR1 and CDR2: MDHEN, SYDVKM. The CDR3: CASSSAGTGDNEQFF. CDR3 sequence (DNA): TGTGCCAGCAGCTCTGCCGGGACAGGGGACAATGAGCAGTTCTTC.

V usage is TRBV7-9 and J usage is TRBJ1-3; D is uncertain. The CDR3 has 16 residues. CDR1 and CDR2 (germline): SEHNR, FQNEAQ (reference sequence). V was clipped by 2 bases and J by 4 bases, with 15 bases between them. The CDR3 loop is CASSLTPGRAGNTIYF. CDR3 nucleotide sequence: TGTGCCAGCAGCTTAACCCCAGGTCGCGCCGGAAACACCATATATTTT.

This clone was observed a handful of times. The CDR3 bases are TGTGCCAGCAGTGAATCACTAGCCAGTGAGACCCAGTACTTC. Translating gives CASSESLASETQYF. The gene calls are TRBV6-4 and TRBJ2-5; D might be TRBD2 (6 bases). V was shortened by 3 bases and J by 5 bases, with 13 bases between the two germline ends. Germline CDR1 is MRHNA and CDR2 is SNTAGT. This CDR3 spans 14 amino acids.

The V and J genes are TRBV9 and TRBJ1-1; a weak D match, TRBD1 (6 bases). The CDR3 is 14 residues long. Trimming cost V 9 bases and J 2 bases, with 17 bases left between them. Germline V lookup: CDR1 SGDLS, CDR2 YYNGEE. This CDR3 is CATHLDRNNTEAFF. CDR3 sequence (DNA): TGTGCCACCCACTTGGACAGAAACAACACTGAAGCTTTCTTT. Full variable domain (missing parts from reference TRBV9 and TRBJ1-1): DSGVTQTPKHLITATGQRVTLRCSPRSGDLSVYWYQQSLDQGLQFLIQYYNGEERAKGNILERFSAQQFPDLHSELNLSSLELGDSALYFCATHLDRNNTEAFFGQGTRLTVV.

This clone was observed once. The rearrangement links TRBV2 to TRBJ1-4; the match to TRBD1 covers 9 bases. The ends lost 3 bases at V and 3 bases at J; junction bases unmatched: 5. The CDR3 runs 16 residues. Germline V CDR1 and CDR2: SNHLY, FYNNEI. The DNA for the CDR3 is TGTGCCAGCAGTGAGCTACAGGGGGCGGCTAATGAAAAACTGTTTTTT. Its protein product is CASSELQGAANEKLFF.

The chain carries TRBV7-9 and TRBJ2-7, with TRBD1 as a possible D gene (6 bases). V lost 8 bases and J 0 bases, leaving 11 bases between the germline ends. This CDR3 has 13 amino acids. In germline, CDR1 is SEHNR, CDR2 FQNEAQ (reference sequence). CDR3 sequence (DNA): TGTGCCAGCGTAACAGGGAGCTCCTACGAGCAGTACTTC. It specifies CASVTGSSYEQYF.

This chain uses TRBV2 with TRBJ1-2, with 7 bases identical to TRBD1. Germline loops: CDR1 SNHLY, CDR2 FYNNEI. The CDR3 spans 13 residues. V shed 4 bases and J 4 bases; nucleotides not matched to a gene: 3. CDR3 sequence reads: CASSADRAYGYTF. The DNA for the CDR3 is TGTGCCAGCAGTGCTGACAGGGCCTATGGCTACACCTTC.

This clone was seen just once. The chain combines TRBV6-5 with TRBJ1-5, with D possibly TRBD1 on 5 matching bases. CDR1 is MNHEY, CDR2 SVGAGI, per germline. This CDR3 is built from 14 residues. Trimming cost V 0 bases and J 6 bases, with 9 bases left between them. In DNA, the CDR3 is TGTGCCAGCAGTTACTCCCAACAGGCTCAGCCCCAGCATTTT. This sequence encodes CASSYSQQAQPQHF.

This chain uses TRBV11-3 with TRBJ2-1, with D unresolved. The CDR3 is made up of 12 amino acids. CDR1 and CDR2 (germline): SGHNT, YENEEA. The V gene lost 8 bases and the J gene lost 15 bases, with 20 bases spanning the gap. The CDR3 protein is CASLHSWGFLFF. CDR3 coding DNA: TGTGCCAGCCTCCATAGTTGGGGTTTTTTGTTCTTC.

The rearrangement links TRBV18 to TRBJ1-1; D is ambiguous. The CDR3 contains 13 residues. Germline CDR1 reads KGHSH; CDR2 reads LQKENI. The V end was cut by 6 bases, the J end by 1 base, with 9 bases between. CDR3 coding DNA: TGTGCCAGCTCTCGCGGACCGAACACTGAAGCTTTCTTT. This codes for CASSRGPNTEAFF.

This clone was detected once. CDR3 nucleotide sequence: TGTGCCACCAGCAGAGATCTAGGGGCCCGGAATGGCTACACCTTC. Its protein product is CATSRDLGARNGYTF. V is TRBV15 and J is TRBJ1-2; D is possibly TRBD1 (5 bases). Trimming shortened V by 0 bases and J by 6 bases, and 14 bases separated the two germline ends. This CDR3 is 15 amino acids long. Germline assignment: CDR1 LNHNV and CDR2 YYDKDF (reference sequence).

This rearrangement joins TRBV18 to TRBJ2-1, with TRBD2 matching 12 bases. The CDR3 consists of 17 residues. V lost 4 bases, J lost 0 bases, and 4 bases stayed unmatched. CDR1 and CDR2 from the germline V gene are KGHSH and LQKENI. The CDR3 nucleotides read TGTGCCAGCTCACACCTAGCGGGAGGGCTCTCCTACAATGAGCAGTTCTTC. This gives the protein CASSHLAGGLSYNEQFF.

V is TRBV30 and J is TRBJ1-6; D is ambiguous. CDR3 length equals 15 residues. V was trimmed by 0 bases and J by 9 bases, leaving 15 bases between them. The germline CDR1 and CDR2 sequences are GTSNPN and SVGIG (reference sequence). The DNA for the CDR3 is TGTGCCTGGAGTGTAGCGGGCCTACTGGGTTCACCCCTCCACTTT. This encodes CAWSVAGLLGSPLHF. Variable domain in full (rest from reference TRBV30 and TRBJ1-6): SQTIHQWPATLVQPVGSPLSLECTVEGTSNPNLYWYRQAAGRGLQLLFYSVGIGQISSEVPQNLSASRPQDRQFILSSKKLLLSDSGFYLCAWSVAGLLGSPLHFGNGTRLTVT.

The gene calls are TRBV19 and TRBJ1-5, with D possibly TRBD1 on 6 matching bases. CDR1 and CDR2 from the germline V gene are LNHDA and SQIVND (reference sequence). CDR3 length equals 14 residues. V was pared by 5 bases and J by 3 bases, with 11 bases between. CDR3 DNA: TGTGCCAGTAGTCCAGGACAGATCAATCAGCCCCAGCATTTT. Its protein product is CASSPGQINQPQHF. Supplemented by reference TRBV19 and TRBJ1-5, the full variable domain reads DGGITQSPKYLFRKEGQNVTLSCEQNLNHDAMYWYRQDPGQGLRLIYYSQIVNDFQKGDIAEGYSVSREKKESFPLTVTSAQKNPTAFYLCASSPGQINQPQHFGDGTRLSIL.

This clone occurred once. The genes are TRBV4-1 and TRBJ1-1; 8 nucleotides align to TRBD1. This CDR3 has 15 residues. Looked up from germline, CDR1 is MGHRA and CDR2 is YSYEKL. Trimming removed 3 bases from V and 7 bases from J; junction bases left unmatched: 10. CDR3 sequence reads: CASSHDLGTGIEAFF. Written as DNA, the CDR3 is TGCGCCAGCAGCCACGATCTCGGGACAGGCATTGAAGCTTTCTTT.

The gene calls are TRBV6-5 and TRBJ2-1; TRBD2 matches at 7 bases. Trimming removed 5 bases from V and 9 bases from J; junction bases left unmatched: 7. Germline V CDR1 and CDR2: MNHEY, SVGAGI. The CDR3 covers 13 residues. The CDR3 nucleotides read TGTGCCAGCAGTCCCCAGTCGGGGGGTGAGCAGTTCTTC. This sequence encodes CASSPQSGGEQFF.

This clone is a singleton in its sample. The V call is TRBV7-2, the J call TRBJ1-2; tentative D call: TRBD1 (5 bases). Per germline, CDR1 SGHTA and CDR2 FQGNSA. Trimming took 5 bases from V and 8 from J, leaving 12 bases between them. The CDR3 extends over 12 amino acids. CDR3 nucleotide sequence: TGTGCCAGCAGCCGCGGGGGGTTCGGCTACACCTTC. Translation: CASSRGGFGYTF.

The chain combines TRBV28 with TRBJ1-1; D is unresolved. The CDR3 length is 14 residues. Looked up from germline, CDR1 is MDHEN and CDR2 is SYDVKM. Trimming shortened V by 1 base and J by 0 bases, and 6 bases separated the two germline ends. For the CDR3, the DNA is TGTGCCAGCAGTTTATCGCCCATGAACACTGAAGCTTTCTTT. Translating gives CASSLSPMNTEAFF.

V usage is TRBV6-5 and J usage is TRBJ1-5; D is unclear. V lost 4 bases and J 2 bases, leaving 12 bases between the germline ends. The CDR3 is 15 residues long. Germline values: CDR1 MNHEY, CDR2 SVGAGI. The CDR3 DNA reads as TGTGCCAGCAGTTCGGGAGGGTCGGGCAATCAGCCCCAGCATTTT. Translation: CASSSGGSGNQPQHF.

J is TRBJ2-1 and V is TRBV27; tentative D call: TRBD2 (7 bases). The CDR3 runs to 14 residues. V lost 3 bases, J lost 7 bases, and 13 bases lay in between. The V gene's germline CDR1 is MNHEY and CDR2 SMNVEV (reference sequence). CDR3 nucleotides: TGTGCCAGCAGTTTGGGGGGGCGCGCTAATGAGCAGTTCTTC. Its translation: CASSLGGRANEQFF.

This chain links TRBV12-3 or TRBV12-4 with TRBJ2-3; weak D call: TRBD2 (5 bases). This CDR3 is 11 amino acids long. V lost 5 bases and J lost 10, with 10 bases in between. CDR3 loop: CASSISRAQYF. CDR3 coding DNA: TGTGCCAGCAGTATATCGAGGGCGCAGTATTTT.